This is a list of T cell receptor beta chains from one sample in a study of blood T cells in healthy people across ages. TCRdb used MiXCR to reprocess the 5' RACE reads, holding one entry per CDR3 protein. The sample has roughly 1,100,000 distinct CDR3 sequences, approximately 25% seen once; the top ten hold around 0.7%. This same sample was also part of a study on T cells of mothers and their children.

Sequenced material: blood. Source of these receptors: a girl aged 2-10 years in good health. CDR3s include the opening cysteine and the closing phenylalanine or tryptophan. The order of the fields is CDR3 protein, clone size, J gene, V gene. A row's size may be missing; if present it is once, few, many or a size class.

CDR3: CASSPRPGGPEAFF
size: .
J: TRBJ1-1
V: TRBV18

CDR3: CASSLAIQGKLFF
size: .
J: TRBJ1-4
V: TRBV6-6

CDR3: CASSLPQGSSYNSPLHF
size: .
J: TRBJ1-6
V: TRBV28

CDR3: CASSSTAPNYGYTF
size: .
J: TRBJ1-2
V: TRBV7-9

CDR3: CASSPTEGRGGYTF
size: .
J: TRBJ1-2
V: TRBV9

CDR3: CASGKGGWDIQYF
size: few
J: TRBJ2-4
V: TRBV27

CDR3: CASSEIGTSADYEQYF
size: few
J: TRBJ2-7
V: TRBV28

CDR3: CSASDFQETQYF
size: many
J: TRBJ2-5
V: TRBV29-1

CDR3: CASSDRGPSEYF
size: few
J: TRBJ2-1
V: TRBV18

CDR3: CASSQETGAWYIQYF
size: .
J: TRBJ2-4
V: TRBV4-2

CDR3: CGARFGGQGNEALHF
size: .
J: TRBJ1-6
V: TRBV20-1

CDR3: CASSEEASGVFGVQYF
size: few
J: TRBJ2-5
V: TRBV7-3

CDR3: CASSSRQGPCEQYF
size: .
J: TRBJ2-7
V: TRBV27

CDR3: CASSLGTGVLNEQFF
size: .
J: TRBJ2-1
V: TRBV6-6

CDR3: CASNMGRLAKNIQYF
size: .
J: TRBJ2-4
V: TRBV27

CDR3: CASSLRVFEAFF
size: .
J: TRBJ1-1
V: TRBV12-3/TRBV12-4

CDR3: CASSDWPSNEQFF
size: few
J: .
V: TRBV2

CDR3: CASRRSSGANVLTF
size: few
J: TRBJ2-6
V: TRBV6-5

CDR3: CSARDRTQETQYF
size: few
J: .
V: TRBV20-1

CDR3: CASSSSGDPDEQFF
size: .
J: TRBJ2-1
V: TRBV2

CDR3: CSVESRGGAQYF
size: .
J: TRBJ2-5
V: TRBV29-1

CDR3: CSGTYNEQFF
size: few
J: TRBJ2-1
V: TRBV29-1

CDR3: CSVEPRTDEQFF
size: .
J: TRBJ2-1
V: TRBV29-1

CDR3: CASSRDLGYTF
size: few
J: TRBJ1-2
V: TRBV3-1

CDR3: CASDRDRGHEQYF
size: few
J: TRBJ2-7
V: TRBV7-9

CDR3: CASSSSTYQAFF
size: few
J: TRBJ1-1
V: TRBV12-3/TRBV12-4

CDR3: CASSRPRQVLVGTQYF
size: .
J: TRBJ2-3
V: TRBV6-2/TRBV6-3